This T cell receptor beta chain stems from a study of glioma-infiltrating T cells. Study-level points and caveats: Tissue-blood divergence was below expectation in non-neoplastic patients, above in gliomas.

Regarding this clonotype: Antigen unknown.

TCR alpha and beta CDR3 regions were amplified from RNA using iRepertoire nested multiplex PCR. Input was about 85-400 ng of tissue mRNA or PBMC total RNA. TCRdb analysed the multiplex PCR reads with MiXCR anew, one entry per CDR3 protein. This sample carries around 150,000 distinct CDR3 sequences, roughly two fifths of them seen once, and the ten largest clones take around 20%. The CDR3 covers 15 residues. The V and J ends lost 6 bases and 2 bases, in that order; junction bases with no gene match: 5. The sequenced sample consisted of glioma tissue, nonneoplastic brain tissue, or PBMCs (not recorded which). The clonotype originates from a human donor with low-grade glioma or glioblastoma, undergoing nonglioma brain surgery, or in good health (not recorded which). V gene TRBV12-3 or TRBV12-4 combines with J gene TRBJ2-1, with TRBD2 matching 9 bases. CDR3 in amino acids: CASSTGLATYNEQFF. CDR3 DNA: TGTGCCAGCAGCACGGGACTAGCTACCTACAATGAGCAGTTCTTC.